This T cell receptor (beta chain) was captured in a study of blood T cells in healthy people across ages. Then a second PCR, running roughly 7 to 11 cycles, was carried out with a sample-barcoded 5' primer and a J-beta primer mix. A template-switch adaptor containing 12 random nucleotides labeled each cDNA molecule. One entry per CDR3 protein results from TCRdb running MiXCR on the 5' RACE reads. Found here are around 990,000 distinct CDR3 sequences, roughly two fifths of them singletons; the top ten hold around 14%. To note about this clonotype: Its target is not known. Germline and junction disagree at one end, which may indicate a read error.

Study findings and constraints: Long-lived donors carried more naive CD4+ cells and greater diversity than aged donors.

CDR3 length: 14 amino acids. CDR1 and CDR2 from the germline V gene are SGHVS and FNYEAQ. Isolation of PBMCs gave at least 6 million cells per sample. Total RNA, at least 5.5 micrograms per sample, was extracted from PBMCs. The sample taken for sequencing was blood. The chain employs TRBV7-6 and TRBJ2-6; D is perhaps TRBD1 (5 bases). This receptor was identified in a young man in good health. CDR3 region: CASSLLSGANVLIF. The CDR3 DNA sequence: TGTGCCAGCAGCCTCCTATCTGGGGCCAACGTCCTGATTTTC.